Listed below are T cell receptor beta chains from one sample, sequenced in a study of chemoradiotherapy in HPV16-positive cancers. Repertoires were generated with immunoSEQ multiplex PCR, while TCRdb's copy carries only in-frame clones and drops some. This table holds roughly 23,000 clones, roughly 89% found once. This specimen consisted of blood, obtained from a patient who underwent chemoradiotherapy. The origin of the receptors is a human donor with HPV-associated anogenital cancer. CDR3s include the opening cysteine and the closing phenylalanine or tryptophan. The D gene is left open where the match is weak. Size values are once, few and many counts, or a class for expanded clones, and some rows have none.

TRBJ2-5,-,TRBD1,TRBV7-2,CASSPRQGPQETQYF,TGTGCCAGCAGCCCTCGACAGGGGCCCCAAGAGACCCAGTACTTC
TRBJ2-3,-,TRBD1,TRBV5-1,CASSPQGAPDTQYF,TGCGCCAGCAGCCCCCAGGGGGCTCCAGATACGCAGTATTTT
TRBJ1-1,once,TRBD1,TRBV6-5,CASSSEEARGTEAFF,TGTGCCAGCAGTTCCGAAGAAGCCAGGGGGACTGAAGCTTTCTTT
TRBJ1-4,once,-,TRBV19,CASSIGEGSTNEKLFF,TGTGCCAGTAGTATAGGGGAGGGATCAACTAATGAAAAACTGTTTTTT
TRBJ1-5,-,-,TRBV5-1,CASSLIGGNQPQHF,TGCGCCAGCAGCTTGATCGGCGGTAATCAGCCCCAGCATTTT
TRBJ1-2,-,-,TRBV18,CASSPGGGTYGYTF,TGTGCCAGCTCACCAGGGGGTGGGACGTATGGCTACACCTTC
TRBJ1-2,-,-,TRBV18,CASSPMGSDYGYTF,TGTGCCAGCTCACCAATGGGATCGGACTATGGCTACACCTTC
TRBJ1-5,once,-,TRBV30,CAWSEGQYSNQPQHF,TGTGCCTGGAGCGAAGGACAGTATAGCAATCAGCCCCAGCATTTT
TRBJ1-1,few,-,TRBV11-2,CASSIGQGRAFF,TGTGCCAGCAGCATAGGGCAGGGGAGGGCTTTCTTT
TRBJ2-1,-,TRBD2,TRBV18,CASSPQLAGGLNEQFF,TGTGCCAGCTCACCGCAACTAGCGGGGGGTCTCAATGAGCAGTTCTTC
TRBJ2-7,-,-,TRBV5-1,CASSFFRGYEQYF,TGCGCCAGCAGCTTTTTCAGGGGCTACGAGCAGTACTTC
TRBJ1-5,-,-,TRBV9,CASSVGTQGRPQHF,TGTGCCAGCAGCGTAGGAACACAGGGTCGGCCCCAGCATTTT
TRBJ2-3,-,TRBD2,TRBV28,CASSERGGPDTQYF,TGTGCCAGCAGCGAGCGGGGGGGCCCAGATACGCAGTATTTT
TRBJ2-2,-,-,TRBV5-4,CASSQSVGAGELFF,TGTGCCAGCAGCCAGAGCGTGGGGGCCGGGGAGCTGTTTTTT
TRBJ1-1,once,-,TRBV6-5,CASGPRTSTEAFF,TGTGCCAGCGGGCCCAGGACGAGCACTGAAGCTTTCTTT
TRBJ2-3,-,-,TRBV18,CASSRDTAVADTQYF,TGTGCCAGCTCAAGGGACACGGCGGTGGCAGATACGCAGTATTTT
TRBJ2-7,-,-,TRBV5-1,CASSLSGPNSYEQYF,TGCGCCAGCAGCTTGTCAGGACCAAACTCCTACGAGCAGTACTTC
TRBJ2-5,-,-,TRBV25-1,CASSTGMKTQYF,TGTGCCAGCTCCACAGGGATGAAGACCCAGTACTTC
TRBJ2-1,once,-,TRBV2,CASSGLRVRRFDNEQFF,TGTGCCAGCAGTGGACTCAGGGTTCGGCGTTTCGACAATGAGCAGTTCTTC
TRBJ2-2,-,-,TRBV28,CASSLSGRYTGELFF,TGTGCCAGCAGTTTATCAGGGCGCTACACCGGGGAGCTGTTTTTT
TRBJ2-7,-,-,TRBV10-3,CAIATGSYEQYF,TGTGCCATCGCCACAGGGTCCTACGAGCAGTACTTC
TRBJ1-1,few,-,TRBV7-6,CASSTSQSTEAFF,TGTGCCAGCAGCACCAGCCAGTCTACTGAAGCTTTCTTT
TRBJ2-3,-,-,TRBV9,CASSARGSGASTDTQYF,TGTGCCAGCAGCGCCCGGGGCTCCGGCGCTAGCACAGATACGCAGTATTTT
TRBJ1-2,-,TRBD1,TRBV11-2,CASSLEKVAGGTGYTF,TGTGCCAGCAGCTTAGAAAAGGTTGCAGGGGGCACGGGCTACACCTTC
TRBJ2-1,-,TRBD2,TRBV7-9,CASLGAGVGDSYNEQFF,TGTGCCAGCCTAGGGGCGGGGGTCGGGGACTCCTACAATGAGCAGTTCTTC
TRBJ2-6,-,-,TRBV18,CASSPPRAGANVLTF,TGTGCCAGCTCACCACCGCGGGCTGGGGCCAACGTCCTGACTTTC
TRBJ1-2,-,-,TRBV14,CASSQDALGYGYTF,TGTGCCAGCAGCCAAGACGCGTTAGGGTATGGCTACACCTTC
TRBJ1-1,-,-,TRBV5-1,CASSQWSSTEAFF,TGCGCCAGCAGCCAGTGGTCCTCAACCGAGGCTTTCTTT
TRBJ1-3,-,TRBD1,TRBV30,CAWSGFQGAGGNTIYF,TGTGCCTGGAGTGGATTCCAGGGGGCGGGAGGAAACACCATATATTTT
TRBJ1-1,once,-,TRBV19,CASSIDDTVNTEAFF,TGTGCCAGTAGTATAGATGACACGGTTAACACTGAAGCTTTCTTT
TRBJ1-5,-,-,TRBV7-2,CASSYGDQPQHF,TGTGCCAGCAGCTACGGGGATCAGCCCCAGCATTTT
TRBJ1-5,-,TRBD1,TRBV18,CASSRFGTESNQPQHF,TGTGCCAGCTCACGCTTCGGGACAGAAAGCAATCAGCCCCAGCATTTT
TRBJ1-1,-,-,TRBV5-1,CASSLRGLANTEAFF,TGCGCCAGCAGCTTACGGGGGCTAGCGAACACTGAAGCTTTCTTT
TRBJ2-3,-,TRBD2,TRBV5-1,CASSLGLAGVDTQYF,TGCGCCAGCAGCTTGGGACTAGCGGGGGTAGATACGCAGTATTTT
TRBJ2-1,-,TRBD2,TRBV7-2,CASSLGRGSSYNEQFF,TGTGCCAGCAGCTTAGGGCGGGGGAGCTCCTACAATGAGCAGTTCTTC
TRBJ2-5,-,TRBD1,TRBV4-1,CASSQAGTGGGETQYF,TGCGCCAGCAGCCAAGCTGGGACAGGGGGCGGAGAGACCCAGTACTTC
TRBJ1-1,-,TRBD1,TRBV2,CARGQYEAFF,TGTGCCAGGGGACAGTATGAAGCTTTCTTT
TRBJ1-3,once,-,TRBV6-1,CASSARQARYSGNTIYF,TGTGCCAGCAGTGCCCGACAGGCTCGTTACTCTGGAAACACCATATATTTT
TRBJ2-1,-,-,TRBV11-2,CASSLGGGEQFF,TGTGCCAGCAGCTTGGGAGGGGGGGAGCAGTTCTTC
TRBJ2-5,-,TRBD1,TRBV19,CASTNRAGGETQYF,TGTGCCAGTACCAACCGCGCAGGGGGAGAGACCCAGTACTTC
TRBJ1-3,-,-,TRBV10-3,CAISSDTGGNTIYF,TGTGCCATCAGTTCTGACACCGGCGGAAACACCATATATTTT
TRBJ2-3,-,TRBD2,TRBV5-1,CASTTSGGNTQYF,TGCGCCAGCACGACTAGCGGGGGGAATACGCAGTATTTT
TRBJ1-2,-,-,TRBV19,CASRTKTNGYTF,TGTGCCAGTAGAACCAAGACTAATGGCTACACCTTC
TRBJ1-4,-,-,TRBV27,CASSLSWGSGEKLFF,TGTGCCAGCAGTTTGTCTTGGGGGTCGGGCGAAAAACTGTTTTTT
TRBJ1-6,-,TRBD1,TRBV28,CASSPMGTGYSPLHF,TGTGCCAGCAGTCCAATGGGGACAGGGTATTCACCCCTCCACTTT